The sequence of this TCR beta chain was determined in a study of cytomegalovirus exposure and HLA in healthy donors. Study as a whole: An earlier analysis found fewer than 140 million unique TCR beta sequences from 150 million to 200 million T cells. Researchers found that just over 80% of a few hundred genotyped donors fell within the Caucasian-associated ancestry cluster. Findings and caveats of the study: Testing in vitro showed a few CMV-associated chains specific for CMV antigens.

In the PCR, 60 Vbeta and 13 Jbeta primers were used. Method: immunoSEQ multiplex PCR; TCRdb's copy keeps in-frame clones and lacks some. Of roughly 140,000 clones listed, roughly three quarters are singletons. Details on this clone: As yet, its antigen is unknown.

Trimming left V 6 bases short and J 3 bases short, with 8 bases between. CDR1 and CDR2 (germline): MNHEY, SMNVEV (reference sequence). This CDR3 is 12 amino acids long. The clonotype originates from a woman in her 40s in good health and CMV-seronegative. The chain recombines TRBV27 with TRBJ1-1; D is ambiguous. Sequenced sample: PBMCs. The CDR3 nucleotides read TGTGCCAGCAGCCCCGGGGACACTGAAGCTTTCTTT. Translating gives CASSPGDTEAFF.